One and the same sample provided the 19 T cell receptor beta chains below, sequenced in a study of T cell responses to AZD1222 COVID-19 vaccine. TCRdb's table, derived via immunoSEQ multiplex PCR, lists solely in-frame clones and lacks some. The data show around 97,000 clones, with about 87% seen just once and around 20% held by the top ten. The source material was peripheral blood, sampled on day 0 of AZD1222 vaccination. The receptors shown here come from an adult in good health.

This sequence joins TRBV12-3 or TRBV12-4 and TRBJ1-2; TRBD1 matches 7 bases. This CDR3 is built from 13 residues. The J segment lost 5 bases and the V segment lost 3 bases, leaving 3 bases of the junction unmatched. For the CDR3, the DNA is TGTGCCAGCAGTTTTGCAGGGGGGTATGGCTACACCTTC. Translated: CASSFAGGYGYTF.

This clone occurred a few times. Other DNA sequences of this sample code for an identical CDR3. V is TRBV15 and J is TRBJ1-1; D gene ambiguous. Germline V gives CDR1 LNHNV, CDR2 YYDKDF (reference sequence). Trimming removed 0 bases from V and 6 bases from J, with 5 bases in between. The CDR3 totals 12 residues. For the CDR3, the DNA is TGTGCCACCAGCAGAGAATTTGCTGAAGCTTTCTTT. Translating it yields CATSREFAEAFF. Filled out from reference TRBV15 and TRBJ1-1, the complete variable domain reads DAMVIQNPRYQVTQFGKPVTLSCSQTLNHNVMYWYQQKSSQAPKLLFHYYDKDFNNEADTPDNFQSRRPNTSFCFLDIRSPGLGDTAMYLCATSREFAEAFFGQGTRLTVV.

V and J are TRBV10-3 and TRBJ2-1; TRBD2 agrees at 9 bases. The CDR3 runs to 15 residues. With V trimmed by 4 bases and J by 9 bases, 10 bases remained unmatched. CDR1 and CDR2 (germline): ENHRY, SYGVKD. CDR3 in DNA: TGTGCCATCAGTGGGCTAGGCGGGGGGGCCATTGAGCAGTTCTTC. Protein: CAISGLGGGAIEQFF.

The rearrangement joins TRBV7-9 to TRBJ2-5; the D gene is possibly TRBD1 (6 bases). The CDR3 extends over 16 amino acids. V was shortened by 0 bases and J by 5 bases, with 16 bases between the two germline ends. Germline loops: CDR1 SEHNR, CDR2 FQNEAQ (reference sequence). The CDR3 here is CASSLAVGAVLETQYF. DNA for the CDR3: TGTGCCAGCAGCTTAGCGGTGGGGGCTGTCTTGGAGACCCAGTACTTC.

V gene TRBV7-2 combines with J gene TRBJ2-3; 7 bases agree with TRBD2. Trimming removed 1 base from V and 5 bases from J; junction bases left unmatched: 12. The CDR3 extends over 17 amino acids. Germline loops: CDR1 SGHTA, CDR2 FQGNSA. This chain's CDR3 is CASSLGPSSGSGDTQYF. As DNA, the CDR3 is TGTGCCAGCAGCTTAGGGCCTTCTAGCGGATCTGGAGATACGCAGTATTTT.

The chain has TRBV2 and TRBJ2-3; D perhaps matches TRBD1 (5 bases). V gave up 7 bases and J gave up 0 bases, with 17 bases separating them. Germline V lookup: CDR1 SNHLY, CDR2 FYNNEI. CDR3 length: 16 residues. DNA of the CDR3: TGTGCCAGCACCCAGGGTGTCTCCACTAGCACAGATACGCAGTATTTT. This encodes CASTQGVSTSTDTQYF.

The chain carries TRBV28 and TRBJ2-1; D gene unclear. With 3 bases removed from V and 5 bases from J, the gap between germline ends came to 8 bases. Germline CDR1 reads MDHEN; CDR2 reads SYDVKM. The CDR3 sequence is 13 residues long. The CDR3 DNA is TGTGCCAGCAGTTTCCCTCCCCACAATGAGCAGTTCTTC. Translated: CASSFPPHNEQFF.

This chain uses TRBV28 with TRBJ2-7, with D unresolved. Germline V gene sequence: CDR1 MDHEN, CDR2 SYDVKM. Trimming took 7 bases from V and 8 from J, leaving 15 bases between them. The CDR3 consists of 12 residues. The CDR3 region has the DNA TGTGCCAGCATAGGCCCCCACGGTCAGCAGTACTTC. This encodes CASIGPHGQQYF.

V gene TRBV4-1 combines with J gene TRBJ2-3; D gene uncertain. The CDR3 runs to 17 residues. V was pared by 1 base and J by 6 bases, with 20 bases between. Germline V gene lookup returns CDR1 MGHRA and CDR2 YSYEKL. CDR3 DNA sequence: TGCGCCAGCAGCCAAGCCCAAATTGGGTCCCGCCCGGATACGCAGTATTTT. This encodes CASSQAQIGSRPDTQYF.

The chain carries TRBV4-3 and TRBJ1-2; tentative D call: TRBD1 (5 bases). The CDR3 totals 17 residues. Germline V gene data show CDR1 as LGHNA and CDR2 as YSLEER. Trimming cost V 0 bases and J 5 bases, with 19 bases left between them. The CDR3 spells CASSQDWAIGASYGYTF. The CDR3 nucleotides read TGCGCCAGCAGCCAAGATTGGGCGATCGGGGCGTCGTATGGCTACACCTTC.

In this sample, this clone turned up once. The chain uses TRBV12-3 or TRBV12-4 and TRBJ2-4; TRBD2 aligns across 8 bases. The CDR3 loop spans 13 amino acids. The junction had 5 bases not matched to a gene; V was cut back by 10 bases and J by 3 bases. This CDR3 is CATGGAIKNIQYF. CDR3 DNA sequence: TGTGCCACCGGGGGGGCGATCAAAAACATTCAGTACTTC.

Concerning this clone itself: This same CDR3 is encoded by further DNA sequences in the sample. V is TRBV6-5 and J is TRBJ2-3, with TRBD2 identical over 8 bases. CDR3 length: 15 residues. The germline V gene has CDR1 MNHEY and CDR2 SVGAGI. V was pared by 6 bases and J by 5 bases, with 10 bases of the junction left unmatched. The CDR3 region has the DNA TGTGCCAGCAGGGCGGCGGGAGGACGTATAGATACGCAGTATTTT. The encoded protein is CASRAAGGRIDTQYF.

This clone has just one count. J is TRBJ1-4 and V is TRBV7-6; 10 positions agree with TRBD1. The CDR3 contains 15 residues. Germline-derived CDR1 and CDR2 are SGHVS and FNYEAQ. V lost 5 bases, J lost 7 bases, and 7 bases stayed unmatched. CDR3: CASSDTGTGAEKLFF. For the CDR3, the DNA is TGTGCCAGCAGCGACACCGGGACAGGGGCTGAAAAACTGTTTTTT.

The chain carries TRBV5-8 and TRBJ2-7; unclear D gene. The CDR3 runs 13 residues. Germline V gives CDR1 SGHTS, CDR2 YDEGEE. Trimming left V 4 bases short and J 0 bases short, with 8 bases between. The CDR3 loop is CASSPGPSYEQYF. CDR3 in DNA: TGTGCCAGCAGCCCCGGGCCCTCCTACGAGCAGTACTTC.

This clone was picked up one time. This rearrangement joins TRBV20-1 to TRBJ2-7; a possible D gene is TRBD2 (5 bases). This CDR3 comprises 11 residues. Germline V gene sequence: CDR1 DFQATT, CDR2 SNEGSKA (reference sequence). V was cut by 4 bases and J by 4 bases, with 8 bases left in between. CDR3 coding DNA: TGCAGTGCTAACCGGGATTACGAGCAGTACTTC. It translates to CSANRDYEQYF.

The V gene is TRBV6-5, the J gene TRBJ2-1; D is possibly TRBD2 (5 bases). This CDR3 comprises 15 residues. Germline CDR1 MNHEY, CDR2 SVGAGI. V was cut by 2 bases and J by 0 bases, with 8 bases left in between. CDR3 loop: CASSYESGSYNEQFF. DNA of the CDR3: TGTGCCAGCAGTTACGAGAGCGGCTCCTACAATGAGCAGTTCTTC.

The J gene is TRBJ2-3, the V gene TRBV6-2 or TRBV6-3, with D possibly TRBD2 on 7 matching bases. The CDR3 is 17 residues long. Per germline, CDR1 MNHEY and CDR2 SVGEGT. V was clipped by 0 bases and J by 4 bases, with 17 bases between them. The CDR3 bases are TGTGCCAGCAGTTACTCGACCGGGGGGCTACGGCCAGATACGCAGTATTTT. This encodes CASSYSTGGLRPDTQYF.

CDR3 sequence: CASSVGGAGGYTF. The DNA for the CDR3 is TGTGCCAGCAGCGTGGGGGGCGCGGGTGGCTACACCTTC. The chain combines TRBV9 with TRBJ1-2, with D possibly TRBD1 on 6 matching bases. Germline values: CDR1 SGDLS, CDR2 YYNGEE. V was shortened by 2 bases and J by 7 bases, with 12 bases between the two germline ends. This CDR3 region has 13 residues.

The rearrangement links TRBV10-2 to TRBJ2-7, with unresolved D. Germline lookup yields CDR1 WSHSY and CDR2 SAAADI. CDR3 length: 13 amino acids. The ends were cut back, 0 bases at V and 10 bases at J, with 13 bases in the middle. The CDR3 region has the DNA TGCGCCAGCAGTGAGTCACCCAAAACCCTCCAGTACTTC. Its translation: CASSESPKTLQYF.